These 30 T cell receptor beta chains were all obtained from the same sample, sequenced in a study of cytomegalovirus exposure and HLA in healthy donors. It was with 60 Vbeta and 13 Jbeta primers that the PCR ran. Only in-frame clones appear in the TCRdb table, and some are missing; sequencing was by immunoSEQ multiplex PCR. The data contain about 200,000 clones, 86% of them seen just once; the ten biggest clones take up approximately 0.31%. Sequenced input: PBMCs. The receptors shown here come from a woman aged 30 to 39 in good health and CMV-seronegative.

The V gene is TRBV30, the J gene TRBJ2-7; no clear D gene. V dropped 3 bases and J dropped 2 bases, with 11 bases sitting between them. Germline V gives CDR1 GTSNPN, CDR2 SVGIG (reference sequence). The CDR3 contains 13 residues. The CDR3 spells CAWSEEQPYEQYF. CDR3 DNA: TGTGCCTGGAGCGAGGAGCAACCCTACGAGCAGTACTTC.

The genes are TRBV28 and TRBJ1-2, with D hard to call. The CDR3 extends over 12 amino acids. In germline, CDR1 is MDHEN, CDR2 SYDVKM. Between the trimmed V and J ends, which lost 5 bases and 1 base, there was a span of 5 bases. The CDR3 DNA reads TGTGCCAGCAGTCCGGTTAACTATGGCTACACCTTC. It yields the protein CASSPVNYGYTF.

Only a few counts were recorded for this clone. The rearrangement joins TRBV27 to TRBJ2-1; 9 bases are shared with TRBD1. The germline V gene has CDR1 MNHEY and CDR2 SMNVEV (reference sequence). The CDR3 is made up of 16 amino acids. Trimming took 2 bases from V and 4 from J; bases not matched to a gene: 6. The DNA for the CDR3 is TGTGCCAGCAGTTTAGGAGTGACAGGGGGTTACAATGAGCAGTTCTTC. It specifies CASSLGVTGGYNEQFF.

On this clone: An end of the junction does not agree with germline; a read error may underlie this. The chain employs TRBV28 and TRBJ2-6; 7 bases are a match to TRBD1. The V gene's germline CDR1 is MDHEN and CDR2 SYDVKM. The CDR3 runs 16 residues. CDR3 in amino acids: CASSLRDRVGASVLTF. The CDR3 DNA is TGTGCCAGCAGTTTAAGAGACAGGGTTGGGGCCAGCGTCCTGACTTTC. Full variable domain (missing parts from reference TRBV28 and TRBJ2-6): DVKVTQSSRYLVKRTGEKVFLECVQDMDHENMFWYRQDPGLGLRLIYFSYDVKMKEKGDIPEGYSVSREKKERFSLILESASTNQTSMYLCASSLRDRVGASVLTFGAGSRLTVL.

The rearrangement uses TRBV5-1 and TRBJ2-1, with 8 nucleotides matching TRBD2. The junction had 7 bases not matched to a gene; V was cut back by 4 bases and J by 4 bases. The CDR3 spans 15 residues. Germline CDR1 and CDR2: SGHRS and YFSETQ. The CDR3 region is CASSPGPSGYNEQFF. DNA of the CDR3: TGCGCCAGCAGCCCGGGGCCTAGCGGGTACAATGAGCAGTTCTTC.

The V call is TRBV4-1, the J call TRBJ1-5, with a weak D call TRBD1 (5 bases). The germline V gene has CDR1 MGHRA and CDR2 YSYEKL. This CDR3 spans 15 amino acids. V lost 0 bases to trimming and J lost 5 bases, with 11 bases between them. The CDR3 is CASSQEAGMDQPQHF. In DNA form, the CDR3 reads TGCGCCAGCAGCCAAGAGGCAGGGATGGATCAGCCCCAGCATTTT.

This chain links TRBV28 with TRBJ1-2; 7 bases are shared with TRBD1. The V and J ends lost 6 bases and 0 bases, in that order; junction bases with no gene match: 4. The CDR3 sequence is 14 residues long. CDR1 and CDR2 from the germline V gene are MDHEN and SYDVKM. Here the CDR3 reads CASRPGTANYGYTF. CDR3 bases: TGTGCCAGCAGACCCGGGACAGCTAACTATGGCTACACCTTC.

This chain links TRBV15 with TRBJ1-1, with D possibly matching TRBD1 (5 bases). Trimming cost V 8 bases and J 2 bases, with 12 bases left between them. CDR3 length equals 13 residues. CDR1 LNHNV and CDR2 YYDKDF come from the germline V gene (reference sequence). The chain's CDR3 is CATSTGFNTEAFF. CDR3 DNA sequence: TGTGCCACCTCTACAGGATTCAACACTGAAGCTTTCTTT. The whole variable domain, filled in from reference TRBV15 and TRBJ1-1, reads DAMVIQNPRYQVTQFGKPVTLSCSQTLNHNVMYWYQQKSSQAPKLLFHYYDKDFNNEADTPDNFQSRRPNTSFCFLDIRSPGLGDTAMYLCATSTGFNTEAFFGQGTRLTVV.

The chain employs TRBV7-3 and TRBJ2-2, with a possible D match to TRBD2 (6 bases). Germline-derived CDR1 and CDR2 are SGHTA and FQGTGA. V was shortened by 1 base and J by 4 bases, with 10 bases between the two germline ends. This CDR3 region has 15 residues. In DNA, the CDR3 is TGTGCCAGCAGCTTAAATGGAGGGAGCACCGGGGAGCTGTTTTTT. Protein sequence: CASSLNGGSTGELFF.

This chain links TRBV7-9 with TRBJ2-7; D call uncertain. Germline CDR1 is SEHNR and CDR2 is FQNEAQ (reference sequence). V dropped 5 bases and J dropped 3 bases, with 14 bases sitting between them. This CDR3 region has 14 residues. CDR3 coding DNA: TGTGCCAGCAGCCCCGACACAATGAACTACGAGCAGTACTTC. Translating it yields CASSPDTMNYEQYF.

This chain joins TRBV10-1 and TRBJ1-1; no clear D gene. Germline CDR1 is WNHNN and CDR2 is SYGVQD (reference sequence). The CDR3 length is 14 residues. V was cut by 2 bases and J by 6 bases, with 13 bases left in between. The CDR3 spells CASSERRGSAEAFF. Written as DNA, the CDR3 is TGCGCCAGCAGTGAGAGGCGGGGATCCGCTGAAGCTTTCTTT.

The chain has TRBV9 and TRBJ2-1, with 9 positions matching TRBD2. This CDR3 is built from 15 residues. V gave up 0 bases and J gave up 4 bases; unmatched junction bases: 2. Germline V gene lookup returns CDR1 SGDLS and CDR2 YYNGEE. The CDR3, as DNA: TGTGCCAGCAGCGTAGAGGGACTAGCTTACAATGAGCAGTTCTTC. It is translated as CASSVEGLAYNEQFF.

CDR3 in amino acids: CASSEGGGGFRDTQYF. CDR3 nucleotide sequence: TGTGCCAGCAGTGAAGGGGGCGGGGGGTTCAGGGATACGCAGTATTTT. The gene calls are TRBV6-1 and TRBJ2-3, with 8 bases lining up with TRBD2. The CDR3 spans 16 residues. Germline V CDR1 and CDR2: MNHNS, SASEGT. V dropped 1 base and J dropped 6; count of bases not matched to a gene: 9.

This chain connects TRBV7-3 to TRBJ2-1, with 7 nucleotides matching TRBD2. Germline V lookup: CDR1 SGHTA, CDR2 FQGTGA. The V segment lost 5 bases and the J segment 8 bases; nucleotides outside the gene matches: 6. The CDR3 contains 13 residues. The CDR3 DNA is TGTGCCAGCAGCCTCGGGAGGCTGGATGAGCAGTTCTTC. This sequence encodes CASSLGRLDEQFF.

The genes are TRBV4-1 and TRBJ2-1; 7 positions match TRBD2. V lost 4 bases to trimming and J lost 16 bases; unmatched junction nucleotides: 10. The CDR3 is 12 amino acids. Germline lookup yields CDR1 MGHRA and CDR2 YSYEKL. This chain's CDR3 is CASSLDRTRFFF. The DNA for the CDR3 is TGCGCCAGCAGCCTAGACCGGACTAGGTTTTTCTTC.

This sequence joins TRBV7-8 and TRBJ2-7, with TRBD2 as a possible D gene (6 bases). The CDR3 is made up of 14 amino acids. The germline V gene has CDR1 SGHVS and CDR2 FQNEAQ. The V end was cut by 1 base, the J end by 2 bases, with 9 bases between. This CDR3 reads CASSLGGRTYEQYF. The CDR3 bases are TGTGCCAGCAGCTTAGGTGGGAGGACCTACGAGCAGTACTTC.

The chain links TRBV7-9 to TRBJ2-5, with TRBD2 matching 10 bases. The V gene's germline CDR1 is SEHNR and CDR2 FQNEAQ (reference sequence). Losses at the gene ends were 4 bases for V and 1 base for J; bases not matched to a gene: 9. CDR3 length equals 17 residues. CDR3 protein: CASSSGRSGRAQETQYF. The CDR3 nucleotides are TGTGCCAGCAGCTCCGGACGGAGCGGGAGGGCCCAAGAGACCCAGTACTTC.

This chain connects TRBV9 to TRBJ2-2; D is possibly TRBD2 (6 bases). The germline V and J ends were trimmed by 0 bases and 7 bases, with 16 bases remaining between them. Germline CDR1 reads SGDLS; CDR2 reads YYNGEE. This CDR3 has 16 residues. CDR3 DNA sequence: TGTGCCAGCAGCGTAGAGAGCGGGCTCCCCGTCGGGGAGCTGTTTTTT. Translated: CASSVESGLPVGELFF. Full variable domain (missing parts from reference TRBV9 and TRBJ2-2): DSGVTQTPKHLITATGQRVTLRCSPRSGDLSVYWYQQSLDQGLQFLIQYYNGEERAKGNILERFSAQQFPDLHSELNLSSLELGDSALYFCASSVESGLPVGELFFGEGSRLTVL.

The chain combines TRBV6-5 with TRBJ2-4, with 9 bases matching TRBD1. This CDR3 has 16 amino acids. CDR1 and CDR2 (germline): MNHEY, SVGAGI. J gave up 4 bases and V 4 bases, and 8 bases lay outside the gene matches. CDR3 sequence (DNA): TGTGCCAGCAGTTCCTGGACAGGGGTGGCTAAAAACATTCAGTACTTC. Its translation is CASSSWTGVAKNIQYF.

The CDR3 DNA sequence: TGTGCCACCAGCAGAGATGAAAGGGGAAAGCAGTTCTTC. Its translation is CATSRDERGKQFF. The chain links TRBV15 to TRBJ2-1; tentatively, D is TRBD1 (5 bases). The germline gives CDR1 LNHNV, CDR2 YYDKDF (reference sequence). This CDR3 is built from 13 residues. Between the trimmed V and J ends, which lost 0 bases and 11 bases, there was a span of 11 bases.

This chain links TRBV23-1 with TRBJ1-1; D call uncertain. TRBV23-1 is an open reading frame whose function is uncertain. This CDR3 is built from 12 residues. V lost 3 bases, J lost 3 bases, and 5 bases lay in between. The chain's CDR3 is CASSHLDTEAFF. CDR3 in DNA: TGCGCCAGCAGTCATCTAGACACTGAAGCTTTCTTT.

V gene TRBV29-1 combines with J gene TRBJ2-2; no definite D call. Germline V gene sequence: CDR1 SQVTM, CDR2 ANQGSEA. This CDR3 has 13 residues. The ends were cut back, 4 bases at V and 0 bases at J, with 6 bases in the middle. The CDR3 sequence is CSVGQANTGELFF. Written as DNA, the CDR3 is TGCAGCGTTGGACAAGCGAACACCGGGGAGCTGTTTTTT.

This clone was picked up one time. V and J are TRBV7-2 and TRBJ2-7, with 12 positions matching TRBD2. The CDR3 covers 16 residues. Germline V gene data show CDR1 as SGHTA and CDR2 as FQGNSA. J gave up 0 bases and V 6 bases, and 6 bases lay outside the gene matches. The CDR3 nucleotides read TGTGCCAGCAGGCTAGCGGGAGGGTTTAGCTCCTACGAGCAGTACTTC. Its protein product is CASRLAGGFSSYEQYF.

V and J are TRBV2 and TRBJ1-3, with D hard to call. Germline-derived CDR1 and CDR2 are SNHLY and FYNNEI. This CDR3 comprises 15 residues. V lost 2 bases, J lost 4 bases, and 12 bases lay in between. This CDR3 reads CASSEPEGAGNTIYF. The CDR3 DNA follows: TGTGCCAGCAGTGAACCCGAGGGTGCGGGAAACACCATATATTTT.

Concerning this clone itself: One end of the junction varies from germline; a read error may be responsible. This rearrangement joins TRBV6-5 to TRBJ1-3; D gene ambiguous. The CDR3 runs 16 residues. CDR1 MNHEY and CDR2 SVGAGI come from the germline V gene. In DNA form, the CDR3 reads TGTGTCAGCAGTTACTTAGCACCCAACTCTGGAAACACCATATATTTT. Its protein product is CVSSYLAPNSGNTIYF.

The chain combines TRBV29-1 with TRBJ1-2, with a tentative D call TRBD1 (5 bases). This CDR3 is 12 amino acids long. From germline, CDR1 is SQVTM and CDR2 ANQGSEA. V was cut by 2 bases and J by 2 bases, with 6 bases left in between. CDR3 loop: CSVERGNYGYTF. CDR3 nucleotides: TGCAGCGTTGAACGGGGGAACTATGGCTACACCTTC.

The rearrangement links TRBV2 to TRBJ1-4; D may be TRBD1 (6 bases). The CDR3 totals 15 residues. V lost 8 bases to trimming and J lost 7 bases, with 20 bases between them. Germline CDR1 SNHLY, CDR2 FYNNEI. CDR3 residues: CASRGGEQGIEKLFF. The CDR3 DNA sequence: TGTGCCAGCCGAGGGGGGGAGCAGGGTATTGAAAAACTGTTTTTT.

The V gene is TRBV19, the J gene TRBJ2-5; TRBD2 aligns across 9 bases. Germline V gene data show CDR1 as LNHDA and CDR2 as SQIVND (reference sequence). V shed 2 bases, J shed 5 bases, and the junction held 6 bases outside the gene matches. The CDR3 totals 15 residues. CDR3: CASSIWAGGSETQYF. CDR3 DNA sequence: TGTGCCAGTAGTATATGGGCGGGGGGGTCTGAGACCCAGTACTTC.

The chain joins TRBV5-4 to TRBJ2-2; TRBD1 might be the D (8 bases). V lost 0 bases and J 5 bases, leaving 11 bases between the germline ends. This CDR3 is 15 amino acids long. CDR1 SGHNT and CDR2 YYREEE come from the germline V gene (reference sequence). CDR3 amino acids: CASSLEQGGTGELFF. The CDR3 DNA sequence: TGTGCCAGCAGCTTGGAACAGGGGGGGACCGGGGAGCTGTTTTTT.

Here the CDR3 DNA reads TGTGCCAGTAGGACTAGCGTGATATACGCGAACACCGGGGAGCTGTTTTTT. This sequence encodes CASRTSVIYANTGELFF. This sequence joins TRBV19 and TRBJ2-2, with 8 bases that match TRBD2. In germline, CDR1 is LNHDA, CDR2 SQIVND (reference sequence). Trimming at V came to 6 bases and at J to 0 bases, leaving 9 bases not matched to a gene. The CDR3 has 17 amino acids.